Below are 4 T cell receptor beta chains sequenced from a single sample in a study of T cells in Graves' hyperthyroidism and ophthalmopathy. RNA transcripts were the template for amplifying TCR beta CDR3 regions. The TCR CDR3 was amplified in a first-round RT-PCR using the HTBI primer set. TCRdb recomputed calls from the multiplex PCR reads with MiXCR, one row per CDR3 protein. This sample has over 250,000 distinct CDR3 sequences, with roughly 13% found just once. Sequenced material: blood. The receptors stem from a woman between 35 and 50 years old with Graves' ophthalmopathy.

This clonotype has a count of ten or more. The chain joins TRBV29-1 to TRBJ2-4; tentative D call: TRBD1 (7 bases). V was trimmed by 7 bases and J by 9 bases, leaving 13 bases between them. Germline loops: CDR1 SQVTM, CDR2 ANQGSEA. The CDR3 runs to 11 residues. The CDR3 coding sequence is TGCAGCGCATACAGGGGAGGCATTCAGTACTTC. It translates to CSAYRGGIQYF.

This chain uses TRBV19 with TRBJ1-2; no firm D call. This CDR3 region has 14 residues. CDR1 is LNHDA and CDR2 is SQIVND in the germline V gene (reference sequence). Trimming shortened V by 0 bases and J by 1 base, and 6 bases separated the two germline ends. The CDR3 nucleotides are TGTGCCAGTAGTATAGATGGATATAACTATGGCTACACCTTC. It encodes CASSIDGYNYGYTF.

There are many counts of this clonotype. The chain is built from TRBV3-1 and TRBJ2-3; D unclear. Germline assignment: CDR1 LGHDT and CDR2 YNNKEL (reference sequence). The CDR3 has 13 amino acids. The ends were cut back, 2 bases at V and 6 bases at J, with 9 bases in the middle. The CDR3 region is CASSQMIFDTQYF. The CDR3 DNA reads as TGTGCCAGCAGCCAAATGATTTTTGATACGCAGTATTTT.

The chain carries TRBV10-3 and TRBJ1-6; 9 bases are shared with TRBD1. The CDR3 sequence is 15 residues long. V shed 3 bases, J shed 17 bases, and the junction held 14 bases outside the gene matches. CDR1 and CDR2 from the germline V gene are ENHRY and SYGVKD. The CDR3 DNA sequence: TGTGCCATCAGTGAAGTGAGCCCCGGACAGGGGAGGATCCACTTT. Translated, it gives CAISEVSPGQGRIHF.